This T cell receptor beta chain originates from a study of blood T cell repertoires in COVID-19. Study-wide context: The study drew acute and convalescent COVID-19 samples from the United States, Italy and Spain.

As processed by the authors: Estimates of nucleated cell counts were drawn from the amplification of reference gene primers. Generated by immunoSEQ multiplex PCR, the TCRdb table keeps only in-frame clones and is missing some. D and trimming come from the DNA, and the V and J calls and clone size come from that table. The sample lists some 150,000 clones, 70% to 90% seen once, with approximately 1.1% in the top ten. This clonotype was obtained from a man aged 55 to 70 who had recovered from COVID-19. The sequenced sample consisted of peripheral blood.

The CDR3 DNA follows: TGTGCCAGCAGCCTCACAGGGAGTCCTCCCAACTATGGCTACACCTTC. This encodes CASSLTGSPPNYGYTF. The chain recombines TRBV4-2 with TRBJ1-2, with D tentatively TRBD1 (6 bases). The CDR3 contains 16 residues. Looked up from germline, CDR1 is LGHNA and CDR2 is YNFKEQ. Deletions cut 4 bases from V and 2 bases from J, with 17 bases between.